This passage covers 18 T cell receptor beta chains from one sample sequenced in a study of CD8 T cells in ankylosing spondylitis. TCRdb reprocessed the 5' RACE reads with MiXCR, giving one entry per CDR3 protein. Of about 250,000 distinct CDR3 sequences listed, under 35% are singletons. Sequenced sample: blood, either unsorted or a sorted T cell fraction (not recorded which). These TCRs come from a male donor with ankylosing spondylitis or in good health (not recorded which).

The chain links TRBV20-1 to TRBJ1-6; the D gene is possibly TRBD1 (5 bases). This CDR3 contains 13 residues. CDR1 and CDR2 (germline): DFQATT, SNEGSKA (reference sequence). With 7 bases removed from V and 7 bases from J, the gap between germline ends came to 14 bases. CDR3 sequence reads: CSVGPHSNSPLHF. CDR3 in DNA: TGCAGTGTGGGGCCTCATTCGAATTCACCCCTCCACTTT.

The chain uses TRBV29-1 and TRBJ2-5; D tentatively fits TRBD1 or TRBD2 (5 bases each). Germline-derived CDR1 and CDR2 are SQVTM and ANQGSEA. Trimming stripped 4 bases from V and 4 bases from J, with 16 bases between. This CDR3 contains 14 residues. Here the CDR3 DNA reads TGCAGCGTTGGTGGACTGACAGTTCCAGAGACCCAGTACTTC. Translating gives CSVGGLTVPETQYF. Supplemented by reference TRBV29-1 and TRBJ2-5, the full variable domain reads SAVISQKPSRDICQRGTSLTIQCQVDSQVTMMFWYRQQPGQSLTLIATANQGSEATYESGFVIDKFPISRPNLTFSTLTVSNMSPEDSSIYLCSVGGLTVPETQYFGPGTRLLVL.

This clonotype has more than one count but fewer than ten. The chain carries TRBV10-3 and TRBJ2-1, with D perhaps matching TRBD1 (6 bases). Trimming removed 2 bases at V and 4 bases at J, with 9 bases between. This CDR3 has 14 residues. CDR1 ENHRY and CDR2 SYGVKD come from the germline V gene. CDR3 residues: CAISEGDIYNEQFF. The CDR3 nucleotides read TGTGCCATCAGTGAGGGGGACATTTACAATGAGCAGTTCTTC.

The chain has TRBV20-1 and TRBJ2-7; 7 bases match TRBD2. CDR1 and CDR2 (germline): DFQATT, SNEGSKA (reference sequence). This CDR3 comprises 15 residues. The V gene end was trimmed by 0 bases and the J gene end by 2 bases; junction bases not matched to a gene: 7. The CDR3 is CSAREGGTITYEQYF. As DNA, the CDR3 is TGCAGTGCTAGAGAGGGAGGGACCATAACCTACGAGCAGTACTTC.

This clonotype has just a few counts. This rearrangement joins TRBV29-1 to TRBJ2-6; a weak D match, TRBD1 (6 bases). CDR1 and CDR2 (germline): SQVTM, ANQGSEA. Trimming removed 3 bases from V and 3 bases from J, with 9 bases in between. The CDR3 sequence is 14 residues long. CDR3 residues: CSVDSGVGANVLTF. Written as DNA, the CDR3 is TGCAGCGTTGATTCAGGGGTTGGGGCCAACGTCCTGACTTTC.

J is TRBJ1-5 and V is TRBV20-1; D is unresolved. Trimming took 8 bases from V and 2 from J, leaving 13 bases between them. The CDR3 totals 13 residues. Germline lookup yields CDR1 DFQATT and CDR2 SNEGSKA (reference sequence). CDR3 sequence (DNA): TGCAGTCAAGGCTCCGGGGGCAATCAGCCCCAGCATTTT. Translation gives CSQGSGGNQPQHF.

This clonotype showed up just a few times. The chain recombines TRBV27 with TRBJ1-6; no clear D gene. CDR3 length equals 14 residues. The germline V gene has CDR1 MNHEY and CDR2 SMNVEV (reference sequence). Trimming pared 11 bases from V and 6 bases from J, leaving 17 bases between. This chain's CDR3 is CAVRENAANSPLHF. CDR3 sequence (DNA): TGTGCCGTCCGGGAAAATGCGGCTAATTCACCCCTCCACTTT.

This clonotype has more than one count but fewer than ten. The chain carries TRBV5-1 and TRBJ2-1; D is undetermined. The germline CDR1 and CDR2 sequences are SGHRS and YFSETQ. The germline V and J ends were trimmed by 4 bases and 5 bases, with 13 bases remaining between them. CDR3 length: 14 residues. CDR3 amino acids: CASSPDDKHNEQFF. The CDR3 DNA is TGCGCCAGCAGCCCCGATGACAAGCACAATGAGCAGTTCTTC.

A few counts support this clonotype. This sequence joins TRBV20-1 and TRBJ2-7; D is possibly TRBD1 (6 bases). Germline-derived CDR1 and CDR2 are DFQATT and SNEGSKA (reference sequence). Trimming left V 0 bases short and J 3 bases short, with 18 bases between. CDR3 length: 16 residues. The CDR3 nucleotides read TGCAGTGCTAGAGATCCTGGCAGCCAGGGGCACTACGAGCAGTACTTC. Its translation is CSARDPGSQGHYEQYF.

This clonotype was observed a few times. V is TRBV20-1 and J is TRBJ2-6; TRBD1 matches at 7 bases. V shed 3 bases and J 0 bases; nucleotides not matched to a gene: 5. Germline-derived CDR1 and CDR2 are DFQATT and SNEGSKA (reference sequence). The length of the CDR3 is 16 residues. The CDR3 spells CSARPSGGSGANVLTF. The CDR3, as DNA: TGCAGTGCTAGGCCCTCAGGGGGCTCTGGGGCCAACGTCCTGACTTTC.

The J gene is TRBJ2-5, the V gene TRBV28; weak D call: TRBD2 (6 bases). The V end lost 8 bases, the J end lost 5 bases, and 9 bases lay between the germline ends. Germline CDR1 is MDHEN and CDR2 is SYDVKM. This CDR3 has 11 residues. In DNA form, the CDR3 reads TGTGCCAGCCACCGGGGGGAGACCCAGTACTTC. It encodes CASHRGETQYF. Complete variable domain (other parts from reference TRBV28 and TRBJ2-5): DVKVTQSSRYLVKRTGEKVFLECVQDMDHENMFWYRQDPGLGLRLIYFSYDVKMKEKGDIPEGYSVSREKKERFSLILESASTNQTSMYLCASHRGETQYFGPGTRLLVL.

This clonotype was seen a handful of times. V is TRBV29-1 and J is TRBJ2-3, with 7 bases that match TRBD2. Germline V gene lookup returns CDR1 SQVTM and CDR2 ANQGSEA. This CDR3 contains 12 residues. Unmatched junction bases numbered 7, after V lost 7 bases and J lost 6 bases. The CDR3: CSGGGASDTQYF. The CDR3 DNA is TGCAGCGGGGGAGGGGCCTCGGATACGCAGTATTTT.

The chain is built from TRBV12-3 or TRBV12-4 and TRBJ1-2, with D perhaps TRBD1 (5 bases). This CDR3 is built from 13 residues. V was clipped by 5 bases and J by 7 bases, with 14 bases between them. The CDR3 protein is CASSRDSGVGYTF. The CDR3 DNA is TGTGCCAGCAGTCGGGACTCCGGCGTTGGCTACACCTTC.

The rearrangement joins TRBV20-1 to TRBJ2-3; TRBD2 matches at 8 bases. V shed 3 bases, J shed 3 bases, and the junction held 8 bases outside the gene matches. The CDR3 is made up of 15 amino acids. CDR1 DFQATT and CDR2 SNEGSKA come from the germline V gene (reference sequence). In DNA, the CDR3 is TGCAGTGCTAGTGGGGCGGGGGGTATGACAGATACGCAGTATTTT. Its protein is CSASGAGGMTDTQYF.

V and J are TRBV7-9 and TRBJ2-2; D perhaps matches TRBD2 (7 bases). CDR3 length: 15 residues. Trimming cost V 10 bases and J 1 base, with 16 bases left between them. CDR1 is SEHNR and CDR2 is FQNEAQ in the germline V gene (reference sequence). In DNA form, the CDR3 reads TGTGCCACCCAATCGGGGGGCAGGAACACCGGGGAGCTGTTTTTT. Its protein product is CATQSGGRNTGELFF.

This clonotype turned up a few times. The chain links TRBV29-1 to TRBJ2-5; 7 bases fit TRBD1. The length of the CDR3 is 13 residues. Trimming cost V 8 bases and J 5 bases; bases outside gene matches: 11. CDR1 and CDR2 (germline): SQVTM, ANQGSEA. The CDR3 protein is CSTDLGDSETQYF. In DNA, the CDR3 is TGCAGCACCGACCTGGGGGACAGCGAGACCCAGTACTTC. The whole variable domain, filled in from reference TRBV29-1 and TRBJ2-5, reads SAVISQKPSRDICQRGTSLTIQCQVDSQVTMMFWYRQQPGQSLTLIATANQGSEATYESGFVIDKFPISRPNLTFSTLTVSNMSPEDSSIYLCSTDLGDSETQYFGPGTRLLVL.

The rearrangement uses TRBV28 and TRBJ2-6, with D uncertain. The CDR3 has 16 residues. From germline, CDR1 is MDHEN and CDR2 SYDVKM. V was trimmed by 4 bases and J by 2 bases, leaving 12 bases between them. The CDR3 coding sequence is TGTGCCAGCAGTTCCCCAAGGCCCGCTGGGGCCAACGTCCTGACTTTC. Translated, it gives CASSSPRPAGANVLTF.

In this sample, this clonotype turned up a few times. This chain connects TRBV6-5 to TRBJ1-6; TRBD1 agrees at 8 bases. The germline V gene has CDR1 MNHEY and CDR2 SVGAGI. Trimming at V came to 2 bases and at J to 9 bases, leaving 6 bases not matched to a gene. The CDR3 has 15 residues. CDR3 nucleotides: TGTGCCAGCAGTTACGCCGGGACAGGTTCTTCACCCCTCCACTTT. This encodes CASSYAGTGSSPLHF.